The clone carrying this TCR beta chain was recorded only once. Its matching antigen is unknown. Cells designated naive CD8 were CD45RO-negative and were positively selected for CCR7, with terminally differentiated effector memory CD45RA+ cells excluded. Healthy HIV-negative adults with no recent acute infections or vaccinations were recruited as donors. Assay runs were performed at deep level. Measured with immunoSEQ multiplex PCR; TCRdb has only the in-frame clones, and not every one. The sample holds hundreds of thousands of clones, approximately 96% seen once. This sample stems from a study of shared clonotypes between healthy human individuals. General observations from the study: Sharing of clonotypes among donors was expected to vary with sequencing depth.

The sequenced material came from naive CD8+ T cells sorted from blood. The sequence derives from a woman in her 30s in good health.

This CDR3 reads CASGSAGELFF. The CDR3 bases are TGTGCCAGTGGCAGTGCCGGGGAGCTGTTTTTT. This chain connects TRBV19 to TRBJ2-2, with D unclear. CDR3 length: 11 residues. Germline values: CDR1 LNHDA, CDR2 SQIVND (reference sequence). V lost 8 bases, J lost 6 bases, and 7 bases lay in between.